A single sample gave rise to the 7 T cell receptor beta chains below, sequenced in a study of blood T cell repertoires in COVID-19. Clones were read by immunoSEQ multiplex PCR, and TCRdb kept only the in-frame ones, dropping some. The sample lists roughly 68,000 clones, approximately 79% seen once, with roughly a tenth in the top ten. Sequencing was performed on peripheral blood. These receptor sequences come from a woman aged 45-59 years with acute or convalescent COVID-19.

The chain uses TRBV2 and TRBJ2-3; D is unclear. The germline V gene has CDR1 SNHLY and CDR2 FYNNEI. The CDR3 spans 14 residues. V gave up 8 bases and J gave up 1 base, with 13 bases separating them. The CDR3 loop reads CASRVGLGTDTQYF. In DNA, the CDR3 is TGTGCCAGCCGAGTGGGCCTCGGCACAGATACGCAGTATTTT.

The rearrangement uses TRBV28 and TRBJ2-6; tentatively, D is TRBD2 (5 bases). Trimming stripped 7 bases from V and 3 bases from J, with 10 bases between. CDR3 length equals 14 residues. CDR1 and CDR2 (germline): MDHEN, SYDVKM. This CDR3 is CASNRGSGANVLTF. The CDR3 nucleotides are TGTGCCAGCAATCGAGGGAGTGGGGCCAACGTCCTGACTTTC.

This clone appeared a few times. CDR3 bases: TGTGCCAGCATGAATCAGGGGGCTGGGTCTGAAGCTTTCTTT. Its protein is CASMNQGAGSEAFF. This chain joins TRBV2 and TRBJ1-1; 8 bases agree with TRBD1. The CDR3 loop spans 14 amino acids. Germline CDR1 SNHLY, CDR2 FYNNEI. The ends lost 7 bases at V and 6 bases at J; junction bases unmatched: 10.

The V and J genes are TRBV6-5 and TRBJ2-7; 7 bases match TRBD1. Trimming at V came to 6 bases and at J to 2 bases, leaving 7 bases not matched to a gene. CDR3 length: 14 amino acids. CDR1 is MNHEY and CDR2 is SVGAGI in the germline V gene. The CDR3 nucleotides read TGTGCCAGCAGGAACAGGGGTTCGACCTACGAGCAGTACTTC. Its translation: CASRNRGSTYEQYF.

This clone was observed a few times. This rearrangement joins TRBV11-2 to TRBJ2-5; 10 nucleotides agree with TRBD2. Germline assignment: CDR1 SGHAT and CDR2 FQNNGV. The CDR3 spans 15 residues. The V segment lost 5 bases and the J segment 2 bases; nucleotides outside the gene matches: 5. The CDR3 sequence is CASSPQRGGQETQYF. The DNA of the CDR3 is TGTGCCAGCAGCCCCCAGCGGGGGGGACAAGAGACCCAGTACTTC.

The DNA for the CDR3 is TGTGCCATCAGTGATTGGACTGGAAACACTGAAGCTTTCTTT. Translation gives CAISDWTGNTEAFF. The chain recombines TRBV10-3 with TRBJ1-1; D unclear. Germline V lookup: CDR1 ENHRY, CDR2 SYGVKD. Between the trimmed V and J ends, which lost 3 bases and 2 bases, there was a span of 10 bases. This CDR3 spans 14 amino acids.

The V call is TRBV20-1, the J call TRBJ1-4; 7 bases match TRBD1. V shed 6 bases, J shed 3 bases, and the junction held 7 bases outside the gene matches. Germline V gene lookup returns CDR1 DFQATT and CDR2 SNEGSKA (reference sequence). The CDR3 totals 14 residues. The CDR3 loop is CSASEGAANEKLFF. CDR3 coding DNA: TGCAGTGCCAGTGAGGGGGCAGCTAATGAAAAACTGTTTTTT.